This T cell receptor beta chain was obtained from a study of blood T cells in healthy people across ages. In the study overall: Template switching captured about one barcoded beta molecule per two T cells.

To note about this clonotype: As yet, its antigen is unknown.

With a J-beta primer mix and a sample-barcoded 5' primer, a second PCR ran about 6 to 11 cycles. TCRdb re-called the 5' RACE reads through MiXCR, storing one row per CDR3 protein. The sample shows about 1.4 million distinct CDR3 sequences, 59% of them seen only once. Each of the donors had roughly 9.4 milliliters of peripheral blood drawn into EDTA-treated Vacutainer tubes. Study findings and constraints: Unknown CMV status may confound age-related changes in expanded clones.

The specimen was blood. The sequence derives from a man aged 18 to 29 in good health.

As DNA, the CDR3 is TGTGCCAGCAAAGGGTTAGGCGGGGAAAATCCTGAAGCTTTCTTT. Translating gives CASKGLGGENPEAFF. The chain is built from TRBV25-1 and TRBJ1-1; no reliable D call. Trimming took off 7 bases at V and 6 bases at J, with 21 bases between the two ends. Germline CDR1 MGHDK, CDR2 SYGVNS. The length of the CDR3 is 15 residues.